A single sample is the source of the 26 T cell receptor beta chains below, sequenced in a study of blood T cell repertoires in COVID-19 (dated by TCRdb to about 2020). Receptors were amplified or captured by the immunoSEQ multiplex PCR assay. TCRdb limited this immuneACCESS table to in-frame rearrangements with V and J called. A share of clones is missing; checked studies link under half to unresolved V genes, and the rest is unexplained. Here the sample has 470,000 or so clones; around 89% occur a single time. The ten most abundant clones make up around 4.4% of the sample. Sequencing was carried out using peripheral blood. These receptors all stem from a young woman with acute or convalescent COVID-19.

The chain is built from TRBV12-5 and TRBJ1-6, with D possibly matching TRBD1 (6 bases). Per the germline V gene, CDR1 is LGHNT and CDR2 is FRNRAP. V was shortened by 5 bases and J by 7 bases, with 12 bases between the two germline ends. The CDR3 has 14 amino acids. The CDR3 region has the DNA TGTGCTAGTGGTGCAGGACAGACAAATTCACCCCTCCACTTT. Residues: CASGAGQTNSPLHF. Together with reference TRBV12-5 and TRBJ1-6, the CDR3 gives the full variable domain: DARVTQTPRHKVTEMGQEVTMRCQPILGHNTVFWYRQTMMQGLELLAYFRNRAPLDDSGMPKDRFSAEMPDATLATLKIQPSEPRDSAVYFCASGAGQTNSPLHFGNGTRLTVT.

This clone is a singleton in its sample. V is TRBV5-1 and J is TRBJ2-5; 8 nucleotides align to TRBD2. This CDR3 has 14 residues. V lost 2 bases, J lost 4 bases, and 4 bases stayed unmatched. CDR1 is SGHRS and CDR2 is YFSETQ in the germline V gene. Here the CDR3 reads CASSFTGGPETQYF. The CDR3 DNA reads TGCGCCAGCAGCTTTACGGGGGGGCCAGAGACCCAGTACTTC.

The chain recombines TRBV11-2 with TRBJ2-3; a possible D gene is TRBD1 (6 bases). Trimming stripped 5 bases from V and 4 bases from J, with 16 bases between. The CDR3 totals 15 residues. Germline CDR1 is SGHAT and CDR2 is FQNNGV. The CDR3 coding sequence is TGTGCCAGCAGCGCCCTGGTCAGGGGAGCAGATACGCAGTATTTT. As protein: CASSALVRGADTQYF. Combining the CDR3 with reference TRBV11-2 and TRBJ2-3 gives the whole variable domain EAGVAQSPRYKIIEKRQSVAFWCNPISGHATLYWYQQILGQGPKLLIQFQNNGVVDDSQLPKDRFSAERLKGVDSTLKIQPAKLEDSAVYLCASSALVRGADTQYFGPGTRLTVL.

This sequence joins TRBV3-1 (or the pseudogene TRBV3-2) and TRBJ2-1; 10 bases are shared with TRBD2. After removal of 3 bases from V and 4 bases from J, the junction contained 6 bases not matched to a gene. The germline CDR1 and CDR2 sequences are LGHDT and YNNKEL (reference sequence). This CDR3 has 16 residues. The CDR3 coding sequence is TGTGCCAGCAGCCAGCATAGCGGGGGGCCATACAATGAGCAGTTCTTC. Translated: CASSQHSGGPYNEQFF.

V usage is TRBV11-2 and J usage is TRBJ1-6, with D possibly TRBD1 on 5 matching bases. Germline loops: CDR1 SGHAT, CDR2 FQNNGV. V was clipped by 7 bases and J by 9 bases, with 16 bases between them. There are 14 residues in the CDR3. CDR3 in amino acids: CASTDGGYGSPLHF. CDR3 bases: TGTGCCAGCACCGACGGGGGGTATGGTTCACCCCTCCACTTT.

The chain couples TRBV27 to TRBJ2-1; D is unresolved. CDR3 size: 20 residues. V was trimmed by 2 bases and J by 0 bases, leaving 23 bases between them. Germline values: CDR1 MNHEY, CDR2 SMNVEV (reference sequence). This CDR3 is CASSLIAESPDNRSYNEQFF. The CDR3 nucleotides are TGTGCCAGCAGTTTAATAGCAGAAAGCCCTGATAACCGCTCCTACAATGAGCAGTTCTTC.

This clone was observed once. The chain recombines TRBV9 with TRBJ2-1; D possibly corresponds to TRBD1 (6 bases). Germline V gene lookup returns CDR1 SGDLS and CDR2 YYNGEE. V was shortened by 3 bases and J by 8 bases, with 21 bases between the two germline ends. The CDR3 covers 16 residues. The CDR3 nucleotides are TGTGCCAGCAGCGCCGATATACTTCTACAGGGATATGAGCAGTTCTTC. This sequence encodes CASSADILLQGYEQFF.

This chain uses TRBV18 with TRBJ1-5, with D perhaps TRBD1 (5 bases). The germline V and J ends were trimmed by 1 base and 6 bases, with 7 bases remaining between them. Germline CDR1 and CDR2: KGHSH and LQKENI. There are 13 residues in the CDR3. CDR3 protein: CASSPQQGQPQHF. CDR3 DNA: TGTGCCAGCTCACCACAGCAGGGTCAGCCCCAGCATTTT.

This clone was seen more than once but under ten times. The chain links TRBV7-9 to TRBJ1-2; no clear D. V shed 1 base and J shed 2 bases, with 11 bases lying between them. The CDR3 is 15 residues long. CDR1 is SEHNR, CDR2 FQNEAQ, per germline (reference sequence). This CDR3 is CASSLGREINYGYTF. In nucleotides, the CDR3 is TGTGCCAGCAGCTTAGGTAGGGAGATCAACTATGGCTACACCTTC.

The chain recombines TRBV7-2 with TRBJ1-2, with D tentatively TRBD1 (6 bases). In germline, CDR1 is SGHTA, CDR2 FQGNSA. CDR3 length equals 16 residues. V lost 4 bases to trimming and J lost 2 bases, with 17 bases between them. The CDR3 DNA reads as TGTGCCAGCAGCTCAGCCCGCGACAGGCGGAACTATGGCTACACCTTC. Residues: CASSSARDRRNYGYTF.

The rearrangement links TRBV9 to TRBJ2-7; D not certain. The CDR3 extends over 12 amino acids. The germline V and J ends were trimmed by 4 bases and 2 bases, with 7 bases remaining between them. Germline-derived CDR1 and CDR2 are SGDLS and YYNGEE. CDR3 loop: CASSPRAYEQYF. CDR3 sequence (DNA): TGTGCCAGCAGCCCCCGGGCCTACGAGCAGTACTTC.

V usage is TRBV15 and J usage is TRBJ2-1; 12 bases line up with TRBD2. This CDR3 has 19 amino acids. With 0 bases clipped from V and 9 bases from J, the junction kept 15 bases outside the gene matches. Germline values: CDR1 LNHNV, CDR2 YYDKDF (reference sequence). CDR3 sequence: CATSRDLAGGLEPFGEQFF. The CDR3 region has the DNA TGTGCCACCAGCAGAGATCTAGCGGGGGGGCTGGAGCCCTTCGGTGAGCAGTTCTTC.

This chain uses TRBV2 with TRBJ2-7; 14 nucleotides agree with TRBD2. The CDR3 loop spans 18 amino acids. J lost 0 bases, V lost 7 bases, and 11 bases had no gene match. From germline, CDR1 is SNHLY and CDR2 FYNNEI. CDR3 region: CASTEFGLAGGSSYEQYF. CDR3 nucleotide sequence: TGTGCCAGCACAGAGTTCGGACTAGCGGGGGGAAGCTCCTACGAGCAGTACTTC.

The V call is TRBV28, the J call TRBJ2-7, with D maybe TRBD2 (6 bases). The germline CDR1 and CDR2 sequences are MDHEN and SYDVKM. The CDR3 runs 13 residues. Trimming stripped 6 bases from V and 2 bases from J, with 11 bases between. CDR3: CASRPTGAYEQYF. As DNA, the CDR3 is TGTGCCAGCAGGCCGACGGGGGCCTACGAGCAGTACTTC.

Turning to this clone: Other DNA sequences within the sample encode an identical CDR3. This rearrangement joins TRBV20-1 to TRBJ1-1; no definite D call. V lost 3 bases and J lost 0, with 8 bases in between. The germline CDR1 and CDR2 sequences are DFQATT and SNEGSKA (reference sequence). The CDR3 sequence is 13 residues long. CDR3: CSASRGMNTEAFF. The CDR3, as DNA: TGCAGTGCTAGTAGAGGAATGAACACTGAAGCTTTCTTT.

J is TRBJ1-1 and V is TRBV27; 8 bases map to TRBD1. CDR1 and CDR2 from the germline V gene are MNHEY and SMNVEV (reference sequence). This CDR3 region has 14 residues. V dropped 6 bases and J dropped 6; count of bases not matched to a gene: 9. CDR3 in DNA: TGTGCCAGCAGGACTAGCTCAGGGGGCTCTGAAGCTTTCTTT. Protein product: CASRTSSGGSEAFF.

To note about this clone: The junction departs from the called germline gene at one end, perhaps through a read error. The rearrangement uses TRBV18 and TRBJ2-5; TRBD2 matches 10 bases. The CDR3 has 15 amino acids. The germline CDR1 and CDR2 sequences are KGHSH and LQKENI. CDR3 DNA: TGTGCCAGCTCAAGGACTAGCGGTAACCAAGAGATCCAGTACTTC. It translates to CASSRTSGNQEIQYF.

CDR3 amino acids: CASSTRSSGGASTDTQYF. CDR3 nucleotide sequence: TGTGCCAGCAGCACGAGAAGTAGCGGGGGGGCGTCTACAGATACGCAGTATTTT. The gene calls are TRBV4-2 and TRBJ2-3, with TRBD2 identical over 11 bases. This CDR3 is built from 18 residues. J was trimmed by 3 bases and V by 5 bases; bases with no gene match: 13. Germline assignment: CDR1 LGHNA and CDR2 YNFKEQ.

This chain joins TRBV6-6 and TRBJ1-1; D remains ambiguous. This CDR3 spans 15 amino acids. The V end lost 6 bases, the J end lost 1 base, and 15 bases lay between the germline ends. Germline lookup yields CDR1 MNHNY and CDR2 SVGAGI (reference sequence). DNA for the CDR3: TGTGCCAGCAGATACAGCGACCTGGGGAACACTGAAGCTTTCTTT. This codes for CASRYSDLGNTEAFF.

The rearrangement joins TRBV27 to TRBJ2-7, with 7 bases that match TRBD1. Germline V gene sequence: CDR1 MNHEY, CDR2 SMNVEV (reference sequence). The ends lost 5 bases at V and 3 bases at J; junction bases unmatched: 13. This CDR3 is 16 amino acids long. The CDR3: CASSPTGQTPGYEQYF. The CDR3 DNA sequence: TGTGCCAGCAGTCCCACGGGACAGACCCCTGGCTACGAGCAGTACTTC.

The genes are TRBV3-1 (or the pseudogene TRBV3-2) and TRBJ2-1; tentatively, D is TRBD1 (6 bases). The V end lost 0 bases, the J end lost 4 bases, and 16 bases lay between the germline ends. Germline CDR1 reads LGHDT; CDR2 reads YNNKEL (reference sequence). This CDR3 has 17 amino acids. The CDR3 here is CASSQDLGAEMYNEQFF. CDR3 nucleotides: TGTGCCAGCAGCCAAGATTTGGGGGCTGAGATGTACAATGAGCAGTTCTTC.

The V and J genes are TRBV7-9 and TRBJ2-1, with TRBD1 as a possible D gene (5 bases). The CDR3 is 16 residues long. Germline-derived CDR1 and CDR2 are SEHNR and FQNEAQ (reference sequence). Trimming shortened V by 5 bases and J by 2 bases, and 16 bases separated the two germline ends. The CDR3 DNA is TGTGCCAGCAGCCCCGGCCGCAGGGCCCCCTACAATGAGCAGTTCTTC. Its protein is CASSPGRRAPYNEQFF.

The CDR3 DNA reads TGTGCCAGCGGGGGACAGACAGCAACCGGGGAGCTGTTTTTT. This translates into CASGGQTATGELFF. The chain is built from TRBV6-5 and TRBJ2-2; TRBD1 aligns across 7 bases. The length of the CDR3 is 14 residues. Germline V gene data show CDR1 as MNHEY and CDR2 as SVGAGI. Trimming took 8 bases from V and 5 from J; bases not matched to a gene: 8.

V is TRBV5-1 and J is TRBJ1-3; D is unresolved. Germline-derived CDR1 and CDR2 are SGHRS and YFSETQ. Trimming stripped 6 bases from V and 0 bases from J, with 16 bases between. The CDR3 extends over 16 amino acids. The CDR3 loop reads CASKQNAGVSGNTIYF. In DNA form, the CDR3 reads TGCGCCAGCAAACAAAATGCGGGCGTCTCTGGAAACACCATATATTTT.

The DNA of the CDR3 is TGTGCCAGCAGCCCAGGACAGACAACTAATGAAAAACTGTTTTTT. Its translation: CASSPGQTTNEKLFF. The chain has TRBV11-2 and TRBJ1-4; TRBD1 might be the D (6 bases). The CDR3 extends over 15 amino acids. The germline V gene has CDR1 SGHAT and CDR2 FQNNGV. Trimming took 5 bases from V and 0 from J, leaving 10 bases between them.

The rearrangement links TRBV7-6 to TRBJ2-1, with 12 bases matching TRBD2. The CDR3 consists of 15 residues. The J segment lost 4 bases and the V segment lost 4 bases, leaving 2 bases of the junction unmatched. The germline V gene encodes CDR1 SGHVS and CDR2 FNYEAQ. The CDR3 sequence: CASSSSGGAYNEQFF. CDR3 nucleotide sequence: TGTGCCAGCAGCTCTAGCGGGGGGGCTTACAATGAGCAGTTCTTC.